This TCR beta chain was sequenced in a study of radiotherapy plus CTLA-4 blockade in lung cancer (dated by TCRdb to between 2017 and 2018). For context, the study as a whole: Among enrolled patients, approximately 17% had an objective response and about 30% reached disease control. Beyond this particular receptor, the publication reports: The strongest predictors of response were reported to be early dynamic shifts in blood T cell clones along with a rise in serum interferon-beta following radiation. After treatment with radiotherapy and ipilimumab, TCR clones that came from tumors expanded in the peripheral blood.

The study tested focal radiation therapy combined with CTLA-4 blockade (ipilimumab) in patients with chemo-refractory metastatic non-small-cell lung cancer. Libraries were made using the immunoSEQ multiplex PCR assay. TCRdb stores this immuneACCESS table with in-frame sequences only. Part of the clones is absent; in the studies checked, under half of the shortfall reflects unresolved V genes, and no reason is known for the rest. Recorded for this sample are nearly 95,000 clones; roughly 80% of them occurred a single time. The ten largest account for about a quarter of the sample. This clone was detected once. Its antigen is currently not known. No much larger clonotype is one base removed from it; base qualities were not supplied. For this chain, trimming is 4 bases at the V end and 4 bases at the J end, and the number of junction bases without a gene match is 7. CDR1 SGHRS and CDR2 YFSETQ were looked up in the germline V gene. The CDR3 runs 15 residues from the cysteine to the phenylalanine. The read is trimmed to its CDR3 DNA, 45 bases read in frame from base 1.

The clonotype originates from a human donor with non-small cell lung cancer that progressed on radiotherapy plus ipilimumab. The rearranged segments are TRBV5-1 and TRBJ1-4; 7 bases in the junction line up with TRBD1. This material consisted of peripheral blood, taken from a patient treated with radiotherapy plus ipilimumab. The DNA reads TGCGCCAGCAGCGACGGGGGGACAGATAATGAAAAACTGTTTTTT. Translation gives CASSDGGTDNEKLFF.